These 5 T cell receptor beta chains originate from one sample sequenced in a study of blood T cell repertoires in COVID-19. The protocol was immunoSEQ multiplex PCR, while the TCRdb copy is restricted to in-frame clones and leaves out a portion. The profile covers more than 200,000 clones, with 75% to 90% appearing a single time and roughly 8.2% taken by the ten largest. Sequenced: peripheral blood. Receptors originate from an elderly woman with COVID-19, enrolled during active disease.

This clone was picked up a small number of times. This rearrangement joins TRBV6-5 to TRBJ1-1; unclear D gene. V lost 0 bases and J 4 bases, leaving 6 bases between the germline ends. CDR1 is MNHEY, CDR2 SVGAGI, per germline. The CDR3 sequence is 13 residues long. CDR3 residues: CASSYSASTEAFF. The CDR3 coding sequence is TGTGCCAGCAGTTACTCCGCGAGCACTGAAGCTTTCTTT.

This clone was picked up a small number of times. The V and J genes are TRBV29-1 and TRBJ1-1, with D possibly matching TRBD1 (6 bases). Per germline, CDR1 SQVTM and CDR2 ANQGSEA. The CDR3 runs 12 residues. V was shortened by 8 bases and J by 3 bases, with 13 bases between the two germline ends. The CDR3 loop is CSILQGHTEAFF. The CDR3 DNA is TGCAGCATTTTACAGGGTCACACTGAAGCTTTCTTT.

CDR3 nucleotide sequence: TGCGCCAGCAGCCCTGGACAGGGGGCTTCCTACGAGCAGTACTTC. Translating it yields CASSPGQGASYEQYF. The chain has TRBV4-1 and TRBJ2-7; 11 bases match TRBD1. V shed 4 bases, J shed 1 base, and the junction held 3 bases outside the gene matches. Germline CDR1 is MGHRA and CDR2 is YSYEKL. This CDR3 comprises 15 residues.

The V gene is TRBV5-1, the J gene TRBJ2-2; TRBD2 might be the D (5 bases). CDR1 and CDR2 (germline): SGHRS, YFSETQ. V lost 0 bases and J 5 bases, leaving 14 bases between the germline ends. The CDR3 runs 16 residues. The DNA for the CDR3 is TGCGCCAGCAGCTTGGCCCCCCTAGGACTGACCGGGGAGCTGTTTTTT. Translated: CASSLAPLGLTGELFF.

In its sample, this clone was seen once. The rearrangement joins TRBV20-1 to TRBJ1-2; no clear D gene. CDR3 size: 10 residues. Germline V CDR1 and CDR2: DFQATT, SNEGSKA (reference sequence). The V end was cut by 6 bases, the J end by 4 bases, with 6 bases between. CDR3 DNA: TGCAGTGCCTCTACCTATGGCTACACCTTC. Translation: CSASTYGYTF.